The clone carrying this T cell receptor beta chain was counted many times. The antigen is not known. Each CDR3 protein is one row after TCRdb ran MiXCR on the multiplex PCR reads. The table has 270,000 or so distinct CDR3 sequences, 30% seen once; the top ten hold more than 1%. The data derive from a study of breast tumors, draining lymph nodes, adjacent tissues. The ends lost 0 bases at V and 8 bases at J; junction bases unmatched: 8. Per the germline V gene, CDR1 is DFQATT and CDR2 is SNEGSKA (reference sequence). The CDR3 spans 16 residues. Whole-study findings and limits: Luminal-like breast cancer showed significantly greater tumor-nontumor repertoire similarity than basal-like breast cancer did. That most tumor T cells come from lymph nodes remained unproven. Findings are consistent with lymph node origin and intratumoral expansion of most tumor T cells. Tumor repertoires ranked between lymph nodes and nontumor tissue in diversity, with V and J gene preferences.

The lymph nodes were axillary draining lymph nodes from breast cancer patients. The V call is TRBV20-1, the J call TRBJ2-1; 12 nucleotides agree with TRBD2. The receptor comes from a female donor with breast cancer. Some clones in this sample may be carry-over from other donors' samples. Source material: axillary lymph node tissue. CDR3 bases: TGCAGTGCTAGAGATCTTAGACTAGCGGGGGTCTATGAGCAGTTCTTC. Translation: CSARDLRLAGVYEQFF.